This T cell receptor beta chain was captured by sequencing in a study of cytomegalovirus exposure and HLA in healthy donors. General observations from the study: Using a false discovery rate of 0.05, a later analysis showed that 16,000 or so TCR beta sequences were associated with HLA alleles. A later analysis linked a missense DCLRE1C variant to TCR beta V- and J-gene trimming. Cytomegalovirus association was assigned to more than 150 TCR beta chains.

There are 16 residues in the CDR3. Germline CDR1 and CDR2: SGHKS and YYEKEE (reference sequence). V was clipped by 0 bases and J by 6 bases, with 19 bases between them. The PCR was carried out with 60 Vbeta primers and 13 Jbeta primers. The repertoire was sequenced with immunoSEQ multiplex PCR; TCRdb's copy has only in-frame clones and lacks some. The table records 90,000 to 150,000 clones, about three quarters of them present only once. Turning to this clone: Its target is not known.

Each donor was nominally healthy when sampled (though unrecorded immune exposures were likely). The source of this sequence is a female donor in good health and CMV-seronegative. Sequenced: PBMCs. The gene calls are TRBV5-5 and TRBJ2-7; weak D call: TRBD2 (5 bases). The DNA for the CDR3 is TGTGCCAGCAGCTTGGGGGCGGGTCTCGGGTCTCTCGAGCAGTACTTC. Its protein product is CASSLGAGLGSLEQYF. Full variable domain (rest looked up from reference TRBV5-5 and TRBJ2-7): DAGVTQSPTHLIKTRGQQVTLRCSPISGHKSVSWYQQVLGQGPQFIFQYYEKEERGRGNFPDRFSARQFPNYSSELNVNALLLGDSALYLCASSLGAGLGSLEQYFGPGTRLTVT.